The T cell receptor beta chain described here comes from a study of shared clonotypes between healthy human individuals. General study results and limits: Among donors, the sharing of clonotypes was expected to be influenced by sequencing depth.

The data were produced by immunoSEQ multiplex PCR, yet TCRdb's version contains in-frame clones alone and is incomplete. The repertoire has 2 million to 2.5 million clones, under 97% of them found once; the top ten carry roughly 0.13%. In the case of this clone: Antigen specificity is unknown.

From germline, CDR1 is SGDLS and CDR2 YYNGEE. The CDR3 totals 18 residues. Germline trimming cut 0 bases from V and 0 bases from J; bases unmatched to any gene: 9. Each of the donors was a healthy adult who was HIV-negative and had not had a recent acute infection or vaccination. The receptor was derived from a young man in good health. The material sequenced was naive CD4+ T cells sorted from blood. The subset was: CD45RA+ positively selected. This chain connects TRBV9 to TRBJ2-3, with 8 nucleotides matching TRBD2. CDR3 in amino acids: CASSVGLAGDTSTDTQYF. DNA for the CDR3: TGTGCCAGCAGCGTAGGGCTAGCGGGTGACACTAGCACAGATACGCAGTATTTT.